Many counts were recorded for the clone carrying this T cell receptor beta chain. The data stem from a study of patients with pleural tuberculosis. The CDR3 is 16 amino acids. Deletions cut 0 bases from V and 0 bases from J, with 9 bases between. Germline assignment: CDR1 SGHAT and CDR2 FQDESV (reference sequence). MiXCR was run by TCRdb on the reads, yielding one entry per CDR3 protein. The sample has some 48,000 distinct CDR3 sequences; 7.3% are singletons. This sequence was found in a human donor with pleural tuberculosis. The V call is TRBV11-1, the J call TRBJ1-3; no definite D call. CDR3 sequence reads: CASSLAGSSSGNTIYF. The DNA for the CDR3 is TGTGCCAGCAGCTTAGCGGGGAGCAGCTCTGGAAACACCATATATTTT.